These T cell receptor beta chains were read from a single sample in a study of T cell responses to AZD1222 COVID-19 vaccine. Here immunoSEQ multiplex PCR was the method, and the copy in TCRdb shows in-frame clones only, minus some. In the table there are 110,000 or so clones, around 89% of which are singletons. This specimen was peripheral blood, taken 28 days after the second AZD1222 dose. The receptor set was obtained from an adult who received the AZD1222 COVID-19 vaccine. CDR3s include the opening cysteine and the closing phenylalanine or tryptophan. The D gene is left open where the match is weak. The size of a clone is reported for some rows only, either as once, few or many, or as a class for expanded clones.

DNA,CDR3,length,J,D,size,V
TGTGCCAGCAGCGCGGACAGGGACACTGAAGCTTTCTTT,CASSADRDTEAFF,13,TRBJ1-1,TRBD1,NA,TRBV6-5
TGTGCCTGGAGTGGACAGGCTAACTATGGCTACACCTTC,CAWSGQANYGYTF,13,TRBJ1-2,NA,NA,TRBV30
TGTGCCAGCAGCTGGGGGGCTGCCGGAACCACAGATACGCAGTATTTT,CASSWGAAGTTDTQYF,16,TRBJ2-3,NA,NA,TRBV7-2
TGTGCCAGCAGTTCCATGGACACTGGTAACTATGGCTACACCTTC,CASSSMDTGNYGYTF,15,TRBJ1-2,NA,NA,TRBV28
TGTGCCAGCAGCTTAGGGACTAGCGGGCTCTCCTACGAGCAGTACTTC,CASSLGTSGLSYEQYF,16,TRBJ2-7,TRBD2,NA,TRBV7-2
TGTGCCAGCAGCTACGGACAGGGAAAGGGGGGCTCTGGAAACACCATATATTTT,CASSYGQGKGGSGNTIYF,18,TRBJ1-3,TRBD1,NA,TRBV11-3
TGTGCCAGCAGTCCGCAGACCGGGGAGCTGTTTTTT,CASSPQTGELFF,12,TRBJ2-2,NA,NA,TRBV28
TGTGCCAGCAGCTTGGACAGCTCCTACAATGAGCAGTTCTTC,CASSLDSSYNEQFF,14,TRBJ2-1,NA,once,TRBV11-3
TGTGCCAGTAGTAGATCCTCTAGCGGGATAAATTACGAGCAGTACTTC,CASSRSSSGINYEQYF,16,TRBJ2-7,TRBD2,NA,TRBV19
TGTGCCAGCAGTATGGAAAGGGGCAATCAGCCCCAGCATTTT,CASSMERGNQPQHF,14,TRBJ1-5,NA,NA,TRBV4-2
TGTGCCAGCAGTTACAGGGACGTCACTGAAGCTTTCTTT,CASSYRDVTEAFF,13,TRBJ1-1,NA,NA,TRBV6-6
TGTGCCAGCAGCTTAGGGGCCCCCTCTGGAAACACCATATATTTT,CASSLGAPSGNTIYF,15,TRBJ1-3,NA,few,TRBV7-9
TGTGCCACCCGAGACAGAAACACTGAAGCTTTCTTT,CATRDRNTEAFF,12,TRBJ1-1,NA,NA,TRBV24-1
TGTGCCAGCAGGGGACAGGATAATTCACCCCTCCACTTT,CASRGQDNSPLHF,13,TRBJ1-6,TRBD1,NA,TRBV27
TGTGCCAGCAGTTCTCGTTTCCACAATGAGCAGTTCTTC,CASSSRFHNEQFF,13,TRBJ2-1,NA,NA,TRBV6-2/TRBV6-3
TGTGCCAGCAGCATCTCCGGACCTTCATCCGCCGCCTTCTTCATGAACACTGAAGCTTTCTTT,CASSISGPSSAAFFMNTEAFF,21,TRBJ1-1,NA,NA,TRBV9
TGTGCCAGGAAACCCGAACCTACTAGCGGGGGGCCTCAAGGGAACAAAAACATTCAGTACTTC,CARKPEPTSGGPQGNKNIQYF,21,TRBJ2-4,TRBD2,NA,TRBV3-1/TRBV3-2
TGTGCCAGCAGCCAAAGGACGGGACTCGCCAGCTCCTACGAGCAGTACTTC,CASSQRTGLASSYEQYF,17,TRBJ2-7,NA,NA,TRBV5-4
TGCGCCAGCAGCCCTCGCGGGGGGAGCAATGCGGGGACAGATACGCAGTATTTT,CASSPRGGSNAGTDTQYF,18,TRBJ2-3,TRBD2,NA,TRBV4-1
TGTGCCAGCAGCCCCGGACTAGCGGACTACAATGAGCAGTTCTTC,CASSPGLADYNEQFF,15,TRBJ2-1,TRBD2,NA,TRBV3-1/TRBV3-2
TGTGCCAGTAGTATAAACCCCCATATCCCACTCTCGACAGGGCCCACCTACGAGCAGTACTTC,CASSINPHIPLSTGPTYEQYF,21,TRBJ2-7,TRBD1,NA,TRBV19
TGTGCCAGCAGCTTGAGGTTGAACACTGAAGCTTTCTTT,CASSLRLNTEAFF,13,TRBJ1-1,NA,NA,TRBV5-5
TGTGCCAGCAGCGCCCCTAGCGGGAGGACAGATACGCAGTATTTT,CASSAPSGRTDTQYF,15,TRBJ2-3,TRBD2,NA,TRBV7-3
TGTGCCAGCAGCCCCCTGAGAGGTGCAACTAATGAAAAACTGTTTTTT,CASSPLRGATNEKLFF,16,TRBJ1-4,NA,NA,TRBV14
TGTGCCAGCAGCTTAGCTCCCGCGAGCTCTGGAAACACCATATATTTT,CASSLAPASSGNTIYF,16,TRBJ1-3,NA,NA,TRBV7-2
TGTGCCAGCTCACCACCCGATTTGCCTAATGAAAAACTGTTTTTT,CASSPPDLPNEKLFF,15,TRBJ1-4,NA,NA,TRBV18
TGTGCCAGCAGTAAACAGGGAAGAAACACCATATATTTT,CASSKQGRNTIYF,13,TRBJ1-3,NA,NA,TRBV25-1
TGTGCCAGCATGTGGACTAGCGGGAGTGGTGAGGCCGGGGAGCTGTTTTTT,CASMWTSGSGEAGELFF,17,TRBJ2-2,NA,once,TRBV21-1
TGTGCCATGTGGACAGGGGTCTACAATGAGCAGTTCTTC,CAMWTGVYNEQFF,13,TRBJ2-1,TRBD1,NA,TRBV5-3
TGTGCCAGCAGCACTAGGGGGGCCTCACCCCTCCACTTT,CASSTRGASPLHF,13,TRBJ1-6,NA,NA,TRBV11-2
TGTGCCAGCAGCCCACGAACTAGCGGTACTTTAGAGCAGTTCTTC,CASSPRTSGTLEQFF,15,TRBJ2-1,TRBD2,NA,TRBV7-3
TGTGCCAGCAACGCGGGACAGGGAAATTCACCCCTCCACTTT,CASNAGQGNSPLHF,14,TRBJ1-6,TRBD1,NA,TRBV6-6
TGTGCCACCAGCAGAAAGCGGGAGGGCCAGCATGAGCAGTTCTTC,CATSRKREGQHEQFF,15,TRBJ2-1,TRBD2,NA,TRBV15
TGTGCCAGCAGCTGGGGATCAGGACAGCAAGTTAGCAATCAGCCCCAGCATTTT,CASSWGSGQQVSNQPQHF,18,TRBJ1-5,NA,NA,TRBV7-8
TGTGCCAGTAGTCCCGGGGGGGAGCAGTTCTTC,CASSPGGEQFF,11,TRBJ2-1,TRBD2,NA,TRBV19
TGCGCCAGCAGCCAAGACAACAGGGCCGGCTACACCTTC,CASSQDNRAGYTF,13,TRBJ1-2,NA,NA,TRBV4-3
TGTGCCAGCAGCAAAGGCGTGCAGATCCACTATGGCTACACCTTC,CASSKGVQIHYGYTF,15,TRBJ1-2,NA,few,TRBV21-1
TGTGCCAGCGCCCCTGACAGGGGAAATGAGCAGTTCTTC,CASAPDRGNEQFF,13,TRBJ2-1,TRBD1,NA,TRBV2
TGCGCCAGCAGCGCGCCGGGGGATTCCTACGAGCAGTACTTC,CASSAPGDSYEQYF,14,TRBJ2-7,NA,NA,TRBV5-1
TGTGCCAGCAGCCTCGGGACAGCGGCTAATGAAAAACTGTTTTTT,CASSLGTAANEKLFF,15,TRBJ1-4,TRBD1,NA,TRBV5-6
TGCGCCAGCAGCCAAGAAGAGTACGGGGGGTCCTCCTACGAGCAGTACTTC,CASSQEEYGGSSYEQYF,17,TRBJ2-7,TRBD2,NA,TRBV4-3